The 9 T cell receptor beta chains listed next were all sequenced from one sample in a study of blood T cell repertoires in COVID-19. Clones were sequenced by immunoSEQ multiplex PCR, and TCRdb holds only the in-frame ones, with some missing. The sample has about 270,000 clones; about 90% are singletons. The sequenced sample was PBMCs or T cells enriched from blood (not recorded which). The receptors stem from a young woman with acute COVID-19.

This clone was detected a few times. CDR3 sequence reads: CASSLGTSGAYEQYF. CDR3 DNA: TGTGCCAGCAGCTTAGGGACTAGCGGTGCTTACGAGCAGTACTTC. The J gene is TRBJ2-7, the V gene TRBV13; TRBD2 matches 9 bases. Germline V gives CDR1 PRHDT, CDR2 FYEKMQ (reference sequence). V shed 0 bases and J 4 bases; nucleotides not matched to a gene: 4. The CDR3 loop spans 15 amino acids.

V is TRBV7-2 and J is TRBJ2-6; D not resolved. Germline V lookup: CDR1 SGHTA, CDR2 FQGNSA. CDR3 length: 14 residues. The ends were cut back, 5 bases at V and 1 base at J, with 6 bases in the middle. The CDR3: CASSRRSGANVLTF. CDR3 bases: TGTGCCAGCAGCCGGAGATCTGGGGCCAACGTCCTGACTTTC.

This chain joins TRBV7-2 and TRBJ2-1, with 7 positions matching TRBD1. There are 14 residues in the CDR3. V trimming: 5 bases; J trimming: 2 bases; junction bases outside the gene matches: 3. Per germline, CDR1 SGHTA and CDR2 FQGNSA. CDR3: CASSHTGAYNEQFF. The CDR3 DNA sequence: TGTGCCAGCAGCCACACAGGGGCCTACAATGAGCAGTTCTTC.

This chain links TRBV18 with TRBJ2-2; a possible D gene is TRBD2 (5 bases). The V end was cut by 3 bases, the J end by 6 bases, with 11 bases between. Germline lookup yields CDR1 KGHSH and CDR2 LQKENI. CDR3 length equals 14 residues. The CDR3, as DNA: TGTGCCAGCTCACCTCTCGTCGGGGCCGGGGAGCTGTTTTTT. This gives the protein CASSPLVGAGELFF.

V is TRBV18 and J is TRBJ2-3; D call uncertain. Germline V CDR1 and CDR2: KGHSH, LQKENI. V was clipped by 4 bases and J by 2 bases, with 13 bases between them. This CDR3 is 15 amino acids long. The CDR3 sequence is CASSLFDTATDTQYF. The CDR3 nucleotides are TGTGCCAGCTCACTATTTGACACCGCCACAGATACGCAGTATTTT.

The rearrangement uses TRBV7-9 and TRBJ1-5, with 8 bases aligning to TRBD1. Germline V gives CDR1 SEHNR, CDR2 FQNEAQ (reference sequence). The CDR3 runs 17 residues. The V segment lost 0 bases and the J segment 0 bases; nucleotides outside the gene matches: 4. The CDR3, as DNA: TGTGCCAGCAGCTTAGCGACAGGGGATTATAGCAATCAGCCCCAGCATTTT. Protein product: CASSLATGDYSNQPQHF.

The J gene is TRBJ2-7, the V gene TRBV4-1, with D perhaps TRBD1 (5 bases). CDR3 length: 15 amino acids. Per germline, CDR1 MGHRA and CDR2 YSYEKL. V was pared by 3 bases and J by 0 bases, with 12 bases between. The CDR3 sequence is CASSQLDKSSYEQYF. CDR3 in DNA: TGCGCCAGCAGCCAGTTGGACAAGAGCTCCTACGAGCAGTACTTC.

V usage is TRBV13 and J usage is TRBJ2-7; 11 bases align to TRBD2. V lost 6 bases to trimming and J lost 4 bases; unmatched junction nucleotides: 5. The CDR3 loop spans 14 amino acids. Germline V gene sequence: CDR1 PRHDT, CDR2 FYEKMQ (reference sequence). CDR3 sequence reads: CASRLLAGGYEQYF. CDR3 sequence (DNA): TGTGCCAGCAGACTTTTAGCGGGAGGGTACGAGCAGTACTTC.

This chain joins TRBV3-1 (or the pseudogene TRBV3-2) and TRBJ1-1, with D perhaps TRBD1 (5 bases). Trimming removed 1 base at V and 0 bases at J, with 6 bases between. The CDR3 loop spans 14 amino acids. Looked up from germline, CDR1 is LGHDT and CDR2 is YNNKEL (reference sequence). CDR3 region: CASSQGQLNTEAFF. CDR3 in DNA: TGTGCCAGCAGCCAAGGACAGTTGAACACTGAAGCTTTCTTT.